This T cell receptor (beta chain) was captured in a study of T cells in Graves' hyperthyroidism and ophthalmopathy. CDR3 length equals 14 residues. Unmatched junction bases numbered 6, after V lost 3 bases and J lost 4 bases. Germline V CDR1 and CDR2: SGHRS, YFSETQ. Regions amplified from RNA transcripts were the TCR beta CDR3 regions. Primed by the HTBI set, a first-round RT-PCR was run on the TCR CDR3. TCRdb called the multiplex PCR reads again in MiXCR, with one record for every CDR3 protein. The table has 500,000 or so distinct CDR3 sequences, 15% to 20% seen once. Diagnoses were made from clinical symptoms, serum measures (thyroxine and TRAb), thyroid ultrasound and orbital computed tomography. Comment on this clonotype: The antigen remains unidentified.

Whole-study findings and limits: Within blood appeared most thyroid clonotypes that had expanded above 0.001.

Sequencing was carried out using blood. The sequence was collected from a woman in her late teens or twenties with Graves' ophthalmopathy. The chain uses TRBV5-1 and TRBJ2-5; 7 bases match TRBD2. The CDR3 region is CASSSTSSPETQYF. The CDR3 DNA reads as TGCGCCAGCAGCTCGACTAGCAGCCCAGAGACCCAGTACTTC.